This T cell receptor beta chain originates from a study of control samples from healthy donors and cancer patients (dated by TCRdb to 2019 to 2021). The V end loses 6 bases and the J end loses 2 bases, and a stretch of 7 bases separates them. The germline V gene gives CDR1 as SQVTM and CDR2 as ANQGSEA. Taken from cysteine to phenylalanine, the CDR3 has 11 residues. Only the CDR3 portion is preserved as DNA: 33 bases, with reading frame beginning at the first base. Points on this clone: Its specific antigen is unknown. The record has no base qualities; no much larger clone is one base away.

Libraries came from the immunoSEQ multiplex PCR assay. TCRdb stores this immuneACCESS table with in-frame sequences only. Part of the clones is absent; in the studies checked, under half of the shortfall reflects unresolved V genes, and no reason is known for the rest. The sample contains 98,000 or so clones, 88% of them found a single time. The ten largest clones take up 13% to 15% of the sample. This receptor was identified in a woman in her 70s in good health. Material: blood. The chain is encoded by TRBV29-1 joined to TRBJ2-5; no confident D gene assignment can be made. The CDR3 here reads CSVNQQETQYF. The DNA is as follows: TGCAGCGTCAACCAACAAGAGACCCAGTACTTC.